A single sample is the source of the 20 T cell receptor beta chains below, sequenced in a study of blood T cell repertoires in COVID-19 (dated by TCRdb to the early 2020s). Library prep was done by the immunoSEQ multiplex PCR assay. As stored in TCRdb, this immuneACCESS dataset retains in-frame rearrangements with V and J assigned. A fraction of the clones does not appear; measured against another copy, unresolved V genes explain less than half of the discrepancy, and the remainder lacks a known reason. The sample table records about 220,000 clones; around three quarters of these occur just once. Around 7.7% of the sample rests with the top ten. Material: peripheral blood. Every receptor here comes from a woman in her seventies with acute or convalescent COVID-19.

Only one count was recorded for this clone. V and J are TRBV19 and TRBJ1-1; no clear D gene. V was cut by 2 bases and J by 0 bases, with 25 bases left in between. CDR3 length equals 20 residues. CDR1 is LNHDA and CDR2 is SQIVND in the germline V gene (reference sequence). In nucleotides, the CDR3 is TGTGCCAGTAGTATACCGACCTTGAGACGGGTGGCCACGATGAACACTGAAGCTTTCTTT. It yields the protein CASSIPTLRRVATMNTEAFF. Full variable domain (missing parts from reference TRBV19 and TRBJ1-1): DGGITQSPKYLFRKEGQNVTLSCEQNLNHDAMYWYRQDPGQGLRLIYYSQIVNDFQKGDIAEGYSVSREKKESFPLTVTSAQKNPTAFYLCASSIPTLRRVATMNTEAFFGQGTRLTVV.

The chain recombines TRBV6-5 with TRBJ1-1; D gene ambiguous. The CDR3 has 13 amino acids. Germline values: CDR1 MNHEY, CDR2 SVGAGI. Deletions cut 4 bases from V and 0 bases from J, with 6 bases between. CDR3 region: CASSSVLNTEAFF. The CDR3 DNA follows: TGTGCCAGCAGTTCGGTCCTGAACACTGAAGCTTTCTTT.

The rearrangement uses TRBV30 and TRBJ1-5; no definite D call. V lost 2 bases, J lost 2 bases, and 7 bases lay in between. The CDR3 sequence is 13 residues long. Per the germline V gene, CDR1 is GTSNPN and CDR2 is SVGIG (reference sequence). The CDR3 loop is CAWSTGRNQPQHF. The CDR3 bases are TGTGCCTGGAGTACGGGTCGCAATCAGCCCCAGCATTTT.

The chain joins TRBV5-1 to TRBJ2-1; 7 bases are shared with TRBD2. This CDR3 spans 15 amino acids. V was clipped by 6 bases and J by 4 bases; unmatched bases: 10. The germline V gene has CDR1 SGHRS and CDR2 YFSETQ. Written as DNA, the CDR3 is TGCGCCAGCACTATAGACAGCGGGGAGTACAATGAGCAGTTCTTC. Its translation is CASTIDSGEYNEQFF.

The rearrangement joins TRBV30 to TRBJ1-6; TRBD1 matches 8 bases. This CDR3 is 13 amino acids long. V was clipped by 7 bases and J by 5 bases; unmatched bases: 4. The germline V gene has CDR1 GTSNPN and CDR2 SVGIG (reference sequence). The CDR3 loop reads CALTGANNSPLHF. As DNA, the CDR3 is TGTGCCTTGACAGGGGCTAATAATTCACCCCTCCACTTT.

The J gene is TRBJ2-2, the V gene TRBV24-1; maybe TRBD2 (7 bases). The CDR3 runs to 16 residues. V was clipped by 4 bases and J by 2 bases, with 13 bases between them. From germline, CDR1 is KGHDR and CDR2 SFDVKD. In nucleotides, the CDR3 is TGTGCCACCAGTGAGGTCGGGGGGCCAAACACCGGGGAGCTGTTTTTT. It is translated as CATSEVGGPNTGELFF.

The chain employs TRBV7-8 and TRBJ2-3, with 8 bases aligning to TRBD2. The CDR3 length is 15 residues. Germline V CDR1 and CDR2: SGHVS, FQNEAQ. The J segment lost 9 bases and the V segment lost 6 bases, leaving 14 bases of the junction unmatched. The CDR3 bases are TGTGCCAGCAGGCCGAGTCACGGCGGGGGGCCAACGCAGTATTTT. Residues: CASRPSHGGGPTQYF.

The chain uses TRBV11-3 and TRBJ2-7; TRBD2 matches 7 bases. Per germline, CDR1 SGHNT and CDR2 YENEEA. V was clipped by 5 bases and J by 5 bases; unmatched bases: 15. The CDR3 runs to 16 residues. For the CDR3, the DNA is TGTGCCAGCAGCCAAACCGCGGGGAGGGGTCCCAACGAGCAGTACTTC. It encodes CASSQTAGRGPNEQYF.

CDR3 nucleotide sequence: TGTGCCAGCTCACCCGGCAGGGATAGTAACACTGAAGCTTTCTTT. This translates into CASSPGRDSNTEAFF. V usage is TRBV18 and J usage is TRBJ1-1; possible D gene TRBD1, 5 bases. The CDR3 runs to 15 residues. Germline CDR1 reads KGHSH; CDR2 reads LQKENI. Trimming took 3 bases from V and 2 from J, leaving 13 bases between them.

The chain uses TRBV6-5 and TRBJ1-2; a possible D gene is TRBD1 (5 bases). There are 15 residues in the CDR3. Trimming pared 8 bases from V and 1 base from J, leaving 17 bases between. Germline CDR1 and CDR2: MNHEY and SVGAGI. CDR3 residues: CASWARRGFNYGYTF. DNA of the CDR3: TGTGCCAGCTGGGCGAGAAGGGGATTTAACTATGGCTACACCTTC.

This clone came up a few times. The chain uses TRBV18 and TRBJ2-7, with TRBD2 as a possible D gene (6 bases). The CDR3 sequence is 16 residues long. With 0 bases removed from V and 1 base from J, the gap between germline ends came to 13 bases. Per the germline V gene, CDR1 is KGHSH and CDR2 is LQKENI. The DNA for the CDR3 is TGTGCCAGCTCACCACCGCGGGGTCAGGATTCCTACGAGCAGTACTTC. Its translation is CASSPPRGQDSYEQYF.

V and J are TRBV27 and TRBJ1-2, with D unresolved. This CDR3 region has 13 residues. Trimming shortened V by 5 bases and J by 2 bases, and 9 bases separated the two germline ends. Germline CDR1 is MNHEY and CDR2 is SMNVEV (reference sequence). The DNA for the CDR3 is TGTGCCAGCAGTCCCAGAGGGAACTATGGCTACACCTTC. Its translation is CASSPRGNYGYTF.

This clone occurred a few times. The chain employs TRBV14 and TRBJ2-5, with D perhaps TRBD2 (5 bases). This CDR3 spans 14 amino acids. V was cut by 1 base and J by 7 bases, with 13 bases left in between. Germline CDR1 SGHDN, CDR2 FVKESK. CDR3 in amino acids: CASSQVLEAGTQYF. Written as DNA, the CDR3 is TGTGCCAGCAGCCAAGTATTGGAGGCCGGGACCCAGTACTTC.

J is TRBJ1-6 and V is TRBV6-5; maybe TRBD1 (6 bases). The CDR3 spans 13 residues. Germline CDR1 reads MNHEY; CDR2 reads SVGAGI. Between the trimmed V and J ends, which lost 10 bases and 12 bases, there was a span of 19 bases. This CDR3 reads CATIQGVGKPLHF. In DNA, the CDR3 is TGTGCCACCATACAGGGAGTCGGAAAACCCCTCCACTTT.

This clone was picked up a small number of times. The rearrangement links TRBV7-2 to TRBJ2-1, with TRBD2 matching 7 bases. The V and J ends lost 1 base and 4 bases, in that order; junction bases with no gene match: 7. CDR1 SGHTA and CDR2 FQGNSA come from the germline V gene. This CDR3 comprises 16 residues. This CDR3 is CASSLGGGRFYNEQFF. CDR3 DNA sequence: TGTGCCAGCAGCTTAGGCGGGGGACGATTTTACAATGAGCAGTTCTTC.

The chain employs TRBV5-1 and TRBJ2-7, with a weak D call TRBD1 (6 bases). Trimming stripped 4 bases from V and 4 bases from J, with 12 bases between. Per germline, CDR1 SGHRS and CDR2 YFSETQ. The CDR3 is 13 amino acids. The CDR3 DNA is TGCGCCAGCAGCCTATCAGGGGAATACGAGCAGTACTTC. This codes for CASSLSGEYEQYF. The complete variable domain, with remaining parts taken from reference TRBV5-1 and TRBJ2-7, reads KAGVTQTPRYLIKTRGQQVTLSCSPISGHRSVSWYQQTPGQGLQFLFEYFSETQRNKGNFPGRFSGRQFSNSRSEMNVSTLELGDSALYLCASSLSGEYEQYFGPGTRLTVT.

The chain combines TRBV18 with TRBJ2-5; TRBD2 agrees at 10 bases. The germline gives CDR1 KGHSH, CDR2 LQKENI. The CDR3 has 16 residues. The junction had 3 bases not matched to a gene; V was cut back by 0 bases and J by 2 bases. DNA of the CDR3: TGTGCCAGCTCACCACCGTCACTAGCGGGACAAGAGACCCAGTACTTC. Its translation: CASSPPSLAGQETQYF.

Here the CDR3 DNA reads TGTGCCAGCAGCTTGTTGGGGGGGACTCCCTCCTACGAGCAGTACTTC. This sequence encodes CASSLLGGTPSYEQYF. This chain connects TRBV5-6 to TRBJ2-7, with 7 bases fitting TRBD2. CDR1 is SGHDT, CDR2 YYEEEE, per germline. The CDR3 sequence is 16 residues long. Losses at the gene ends were 1 base for V and 0 bases for J; bases not matched to a gene: 7. Using reference TRBV5-6 and TRBJ2-7 for the parts outside the CDR3, the full variable domain is DAGVTQSPTHLIKTRGQQVTLRCSPKSGHDTVSWYQQALGQGPQFIFQYYEEEERQRGNFPDRFSGHQFPNYSSELNVNALLLGDSALYLCASSLLGGTPSYEQYFGPGTRLTVT.

This sequence joins TRBV11-2 and TRBJ1-2; D is unclear. Trimming shortened V by 5 bases and J by 0 bases, and 7 bases separated the two germline ends. There are 13 residues in the CDR3. Per germline, CDR1 SGHAT and CDR2 FQNNGV. CDR3 loop: CASSPVANYGYTF. DNA of the CDR3: TGTGCCAGCAGCCCCGTTGCTAACTATGGCTACACCTTC.

V usage is TRBV23-1 and J usage is TRBJ1-2; D is undetermined. TRBV23-1 is flagged as an ORF with uncertain function. The V end was cut by 3 bases, the J end by 4 bases, with 18 bases between. The CDR3 sequence is 16 residues long. CDR3 sequence reads: CASSHLRALSGYGYTF. The CDR3 bases are TGCGCCAGCAGTCACCTGCGGGCCCTTTCTGGCTATGGCTACACCTTC.